The rows below give T cell receptor beta chains drawn from one sample of a study of blood T cell repertoires in COVID-19. Clones were sequenced by immunoSEQ multiplex PCR, and TCRdb holds only the in-frame ones, with some missing. The sample has 190,000 or so clones, about 80% seen once. The source material was peripheral blood. Receptors were obtained from a human donor with acute or convalescent COVID-19. The donor label of this sample is uncertain. Each CDR3 is given with its conserved first and last residue. D genes are given only for firm matches. Part of the rows lack a size; the others show once, few, many or a class for expanded clones.

J | size | D | V | DNA | CDR3
TRBJ1-2 | - | TRBD1 | TRBV6-5 | TGTGCCAGCAGTCCCGGGACAGGGGGTTTCCGTGGCTACACCTTC | CASSPGTGGFRGYTF
TRBJ2-1 | - | TRBD2 | TRBV6-5 | TGTGCCAGCAGTTATGGGCTAGCGGGGCGCAATGAGCAGTTCTTC | CASSYGLAGRNEQFF
TRBJ2-5 | - | - | TRBV5-1 | TGCGCCAGCAGCTTGGGCGGGGACCAAGAGACCCAGTACTTC | CASSLGGDQETQYF
TRBJ2-3 | - | - | TRBV10-3 | TGTGCCATCAGGGAGGGAGGCACAGATACGCAGTATTTT | CAIREGGTDTQYF
TRBJ2-7 | - | TRBD1 | TRBV7-8 | TGTGCCAGCAGCTTAGCCACGGGACAGGGGGCGGGGGAGCAGTACTTC | CASSLATGQGAGEQYF
TRBJ2-7 | once | - | TRBV6-5 | TGTGCCAGCATCCTAGGGGGTTCCGACTACGAGCAGTACTTC | CASILGGSDYEQYF
TRBJ2-1 | - | TRBD1 | TRBV19 | TGTGCCAGTAGCTCCCCGGGACAGGGTGCGAATGAGCAGTTCTTC | CASSSPGQGANEQFF
TRBJ1-2 | - | - | TRBV15 | TGTGCCACCAGCAGAAAAGACAGTCCTTATGGCTACACCTTC | CATSRKDSPYGYTF
TRBJ1-2 | - | TRBD1 | TRBV2 | TGTGCCAGCAGTGAAAGGGGTGGCGGAGGGGGCGCGTCAGGCTACACCTTC | CASSERGGGGGASGYTF
TRBJ1-2 | - | - | TRBV3-1/TRBV3-2 | TGTGCCAGCAGCGGGCGAAACTCCTTGAACTATGGCTACACCTTC | CASSGRNSLNYGYTF
TRBJ2-1 | - | - | TRBV6-2/TRBV6-3 | TGTGCCAGCAGTTTAGCGGCCCCCTACAATGAGCAGTTCTTC | CASSLAAPYNEQFF
TRBJ2-1 | - | TRBD2 | TRBV11-2 | TGTGCCAGCAGTCCACTAGCGGGAGGGTACAATGAGCAGTTCTTC | CASSPLAGGYNEQFF
TRBJ1-1 | - | TRBD1 | TRBV4-3 | TGCGCCAGCAGCCAAGATACAGGGGGACGTGAAGCTTTCTTT | CASSQDTGGREAFF
TRBJ1-4 | - | TRBD1 | TRBV18 | TGTGCCAGCTCCCGGGACAGGGGGAGAACTAATGAAAAACTGTTTTTT | CASSRDRGRTNEKLFF
TRBJ2-2 | - | TRBD1 | TRBV29-1 | TGCAGCGGTACCGGGACAGGGCACACCGGGGAGCTGTTTTTT | CSGTGTGHTGELFF
TRBJ1-6 | - | - | TRBV10-1 | TGCGCCAGCAGTGTTCAGGGCGGTTCACCCCTCCACTTT | CASSVQGGSPLHF
TRBJ2-1 | - | TRBD2 | TRBV9 | TGTGCCAGCAGTACTAGCGGGGGGCCAGTTGAGCAGTTCTTC | CASSTSGGPVEQFF
TRBJ2-2 | - | TRBD2 | TRBV6-1 | TGTGCCAGCAGTGAAATAGCGGGAGCGATCGGGGAGCTGTTTTTT | CASSEIAGAIGELFF
TRBJ1-4 | once | - | TRBV28 | TGTGCCAGCAGTCTCCGCGGGGGGCGTACTAATGAAAAACTGTTTTTT | CASSLRGGRTNEKLFF
TRBJ2-2 | few | - | TRBV5-1 | TGCGCCAGCAGCTTGGTAGCCAGCTTGAGGACCGGGGAGCTGTTTTTT | CASSLVASLRTGELFF
TRBJ2-3 | - | TRBD1 | TRBV2 | TGTGCCAGCAGCCCGGGACAGGCCTACACAGATACGCAGTATTTT | CASSPGQAYTDTQYF
TRBJ2-1 | - | TRBD2 | TRBV30 | TGTGCCTGGAGGGGGACTAGTGGGGATGAGCAGTTCTTC | CAWRGTSGDEQFF
TRBJ2-7 | - | - | TRBV9 | TGTGCCAGCAGCGTAGGTAGAGCGGCCATCTACGAGCAGTACTTC | CASSVGRAAIYEQYF
TRBJ1-1 | - | TRBD1 | TRBV18 | TGTGCCAGCTCACTGCCCGGGACAGGGAGCACTGAAGCTTTCTTT | CASSLPGTGSTEAFF
TRBJ2-1 | - | TRBD2 | TRBV6-5 | TGTGCCAGCGGCGCTTCCGGGAGGGTATTCTTC | CASGASGRVFF
TRBJ2-1 | - | TRBD2 | TRBV3-1/TRBV3-2 | TGTGCCAGCAGCCAAGGGAGCGGGAGTCTCAATGAGCAGTTCTTC | CASSQGSGSLNEQFF
TRBJ2-7 | - | - | TRBV11-2 | TGTGCCAGCAGCTTATCAGCGGACCATGCCTACGAGCAGTACTTC | CASSLSADHAYEQYF
TRBJ2-5 | few | TRBD1 | TRBV19 | TGTGCCAGTAGCACAGGGGGAGAGACCCAGTACTTC | CASSTGGETQYF
TRBJ2-1 | - | - | TRBV5-8 | TGTGCCAGCAGCTTGGGGGGGGACAGATCCTACAATGAGCAGTTCTTC | CASSLGGDRSYNEQFF
TRBJ1-1 | - | - | TRBV27 | TGTGCCAGCAGTTTATCCCGACAGAGCCGTGAAGCTTTCTTT | CASSLSRQSREAFF
TRBJ1-4 | - | - | TRBV6-6 | TGTGCCAGCAGTCCAGGGGCTGAAAAACTGTTTTTT | CASSPGAEKLFF
TRBJ2-7 | - | TRBD1 | TRBV6-6 | TGTGCCAGCACCAGGACAGGGGGCTCCTCCTACGAGCAGTACTTC | CASTRTGGSSYEQYF
TRBJ1-4 | - | - | TRBV4-1 | TGCGCCAGCAGCCAACAAGAGGGCCCTAATGAAAAACTGTTTTTT | CASSQQEGPNEKLFF
TRBJ2-7 | - | - | TRBV7-9 | TGTGCCAGCAGCCTATCAGCAGGGGTGGGGGAGCAGTACTTC | CASSLSAGVGEQYF
TRBJ1-1 | - | - | TRBV7-9 | TGTGCCAGCAGCCCGCCGGGACAAGGAGCTTTCTTT | CASSPPGQGAFF
TRBJ1-6 | once | - | TRBV4-2 | TGTGCCAGCAGCCAAGATCGGGCAGGGTCACCCCTCCACTTT | CASSQDRAGSPLHF
TRBJ2-2 | - | - | TRBV6-2/TRBV6-3 | TGTGCCAGCAGTCGTAACAAGAACACCGGGGAGCTGTTTTTT | CASSRNKNTGELFF
TRBJ1-5 | - | TRBD1 | TRBV6-2/TRBV6-3 | TGTGCCAGCAGTACCTTACCAACTGACAGGGGTAACAATCAGCCCCAGCATTTT | CASSTLPTDRGNNQPQHF
TRBJ1-5 | - | TRBD1 | TRBV3-1/TRBV3-2 | TGTGCCAGCAGCCAAGGGGGACAGGGGGTTCAGCCCCAGCATTTT | CASSQGGQGVQPQHF
TRBJ2-2 | - | - | TRBV7-2 | TGTGCCAGCAGCTTAGCGCAAAGGGGGGGGGAGCTGTTTTTT | CASSLAQRGGELFF
TRBJ1-4 | - | - | TRBV6-5 | TGTGCCAGCAGTTACTCCGGGCGGGGTCTGAGTGAAAAACTGTTTTTT | CASSYSGRGLSEKLFF
TRBJ2-7 | many | TRBD2 | TRBV3-1/TRBV3-2 | TGTGCCAGCAGCCAAGAAGCGGGAGGGTCTCTAAAGCAGTACTTC | CASSQEAGGSLKQYF
TRBJ1-5 | few | TRBD1 | TRBV19 | TGTGCCAGTAGTATCACACAGGGGTGGCAGCCCCAGCATTTT | CASSITQGWQPQHF